The 15 T cell receptor beta chains given below trace back to one sample, sequenced in a study of OX40 agonist ivuxolimab in advanced cancers. Profiled with immunoSEQ multiplex PCR; TCRdb holds only in-frame clones, not every one. This sample yields about 27,000 clones, of which 65% to 80% are seen a single time; 25% to 30% belongs to the top ten. This specimen was CD4+ or CD8+ T cells sorted from blood, taken in a trial of the OX40 agonist ivuxolimab. Source of these receptors: an adult with an advanced solid tumor such as melanoma, head and neck, liver or kidney cancer.

This clone is a singleton in its sample. The J gene is TRBJ2-5, the V gene TRBV4-1; the D gene is possibly TRBD1 (6 bases). In germline, CDR1 is MGHRA, CDR2 YSYEKL. The CDR3 is made up of 15 amino acids. Trimming stripped 4 bases from V and 2 bases from J, with 14 bases between. DNA for the CDR3: TGCGCCAGCAGCCGGTGGGCAGGGGAACAAGAGACCCAGTACTTC. It yields the protein CASSRWAGEQETQYF.

The chain joins TRBV9 to TRBJ2-3; D gene uncertain. CDR1 and CDR2 (germline): SGDLS, YYNGEE. The CDR3 has 15 amino acids. V lost 3 bases to trimming and J lost 6 bases, with 17 bases between them. Here the CDR3 DNA reads TGTGCCAGCAGCGACCCGGGCAATCTCCCGGATACGCAGTATTTT. Its protein product is CASSDPGNLPDTQYF.

V and J are TRBV15 and TRBJ2-7; 8 bases align to TRBD1. There are 17 residues in the CDR3. The J segment lost 2 bases and the V segment lost 0 bases, leaving 9 bases of the junction unmatched. Germline lookup yields CDR1 LNHNV and CDR2 YYDKDF (reference sequence). The chain's CDR3 is CATSRDLGIQGAYEQYF. Here the CDR3 DNA reads TGTGCCACCAGCAGAGATTTGGGAATACAGGGGGCCTACGAGCAGTACTTC.

This clone was picked up one time. V usage is TRBV28 and J usage is TRBJ2-7; D gene unclear. V was cut by 3 bases and J by 5 bases, with 2 bases left in between. Germline CDR1 is MDHEN and CDR2 is SYDVKM. The CDR3 runs to 10 residues. CDR3 in amino acids: CASSFHEQYF. The CDR3 coding sequence is TGTGCCAGCAGTTTCCACGAGCAGTACTTC.

This clone is termed medium-sized (0.01 to 0.1%). This chain connects TRBV7-9 to TRBJ1-2, with 7 nucleotides matching TRBD1. CDR1 is SEHNR, CDR2 FQNEAQ, per germline (reference sequence). V shed 5 bases, J shed 6 bases, and the junction held 9 bases outside the gene matches. The CDR3 covers 14 residues. The CDR3 region is CASSPSLTGHGYTF. The CDR3 DNA follows: TGTGCCAGCAGCCCATCCTTGACAGGGCATGGCTACACCTTC.

The rearrangement uses TRBV11-2 and TRBJ1-5; the D gene is possibly TRBD1 (5 bases). The CDR3 extends over 15 amino acids. The V gene's germline CDR1 is SGHAT and CDR2 FQNNGV. Trimming left V 5 bases short and J 0 bases short, with 11 bases between. The CDR3 loop is CASSTGQFSNQPQHF. The DNA for the CDR3 is TGTGCCAGCAGCACAGGACAATTTAGCAATCAGCCCCAGCATTTT.

This clone occurred once. The CDR3 nucleotides are TGCGCCAGCAGCCAAGTGCCAGGCGGGTACACAGATACGCAGTATTTT. It encodes CASSQVPGGYTDTQYF. This chain uses TRBV4-1 with TRBJ2-3, with a tentative D call TRBD2 (5 bases). The V gene's germline CDR1 is MGHRA and CDR2 YSYEKL. The CDR3 totals 16 residues. V lost 1 base to trimming and J lost 2 bases, with 13 bases between them.

This clone was seen more than once but under ten times. The J gene is TRBJ1-3, the V gene TRBV4-1; D perhaps matches TRBD1 (6 bases). Germline values: CDR1 MGHRA, CDR2 YSYEKL. Trimming cost V 0 bases and J 0 bases, with 6 bases left between them. This CDR3 spans 15 amino acids. CDR3 sequence (DNA): TGCGCCAGCAGCCAAGACAGGGGCTCTGGAAACACCATATATTTT. Its translation is CASSQDRGSGNTIYF.

V is TRBV19 and J is TRBJ2-7; TRBD2 agrees at 11 bases. Germline lookup yields CDR1 LNHDA and CDR2 SQIVND (reference sequence). V shed 7 bases and J 6 bases; nucleotides not matched to a gene: 5. This CDR3 has 13 residues. CDR3 residues: CASKSSGGIEQYF. The CDR3 DNA reads as TGTGCCAGTAAGTCTAGCGGGGGGATCGAGCAGTACTTC.

The chain joins TRBV9 to TRBJ2-7; 7 bases are shared with TRBD2. The CDR3 extends over 15 amino acids. Germline values: CDR1 SGDLS, CDR2 YYNGEE. J was trimmed by 5 bases and V by 0 bases; bases with no gene match: 8. The CDR3 DNA follows: TGTGCCAGCAGCGTAGCCGGCGGGAGTGGGAACGAGCAGTACTTC. This sequence encodes CASSVAGGSGNEQYF.

The chain employs TRBV28 and TRBJ1-6, with D possibly TRBD1 on 5 matching bases. The V and J ends lost 5 bases and 4 bases respectively, with 12 bases between them. The CDR3 has 15 residues. Germline values: CDR1 MDHEN, CDR2 SYDVKM. CDR3 DNA: TGTGCCAGCAGTCACCGGGGGGGATATAATTCACCCCTCCACTTT. Amino acids: CASSHRGGYNSPLHF. The entire variable domain, with the rest obtained from reference TRBV28 and TRBJ1-6, is as follows: DVKVTQSSRYLVKRTGEKVFLECVQDMDHENMFWYRQDPGLGLRLIYFSYDVKMKEKGDIPEGYSVSREKKERFSLILESASTNQTSMYLCASSHRGGYNSPLHFGNGTRLTVT.

The chain employs TRBV13 and TRBJ2-7; D is possibly TRBD1 (6 bases). V gave up 5 bases and J gave up 3 bases, with 14 bases separating them. Germline loops: CDR1 PRHDT, CDR2 FYEKMQ (reference sequence). CDR3 length: 14 amino acids. Written as DNA, the CDR3 is TGTGCCAGCAGCAGCTACCAGGGGCACTACGAGCAGTACTTC. It is translated as CASSSYQGHYEQYF. The whole variable domain, filled in from reference TRBV13 and TRBJ2-7, reads AAGVIQSPRHLIKEKRETATLKCYPIPRHDTVYWYQQGPGQDPQFLISFYEKMQSDKGSIPDRFSAQQFSDYHSELNMSSLELGDSALYFCASSSYQGHYEQYFGPGTRLTVT.

CDR3 nucleotide sequence: TGTGCCAGCAGCTTATTAGGCGCCGGGGAGCTGTTTTTT. Protein product: CASSLLGAGELFF. The genes are TRBV13 and TRBJ2-2; no reliable D call. The CDR3 consists of 13 residues. Per the germline V gene, CDR1 is PRHDT and CDR2 is FYEKMQ (reference sequence). Trimming left V 2 bases short and J 6 bases short, with 7 bases between. The entire variable domain, with the rest obtained from reference TRBV13 and TRBJ2-2, is as follows: AAGVIQSPRHLIKEKRETATLKCYPIPRHDTVYWYQQGPGQDPQFLISFYEKMQSDKGSIPDRFSAQQFSDYHSELNMSSLELGDSALYFCASSLLGAGELFFGEGSRLTVL.

This clone was observed a handful of times. V usage is TRBV4-1 and J usage is TRBJ1-1, with 9 bases that match TRBD1. J gave up 1 base and V 0 bases, and 3 bases lay outside the gene matches. Germline values: CDR1 MGHRA, CDR2 YSYEKL. The CDR3 is 16 residues long. In DNA form, the CDR3 reads TGCGCCAGCAGCCAAGAGGACAGGGGCGCGAACACTGAAGCTTTCTTT. This encodes CASSQEDRGANTEAFF.

This chain links TRBV2 with TRBJ2-1; D is ambiguous. V was trimmed by 1 base and J by 3 bases, leaving 7 bases between them. CDR1 SNHLY and CDR2 FYNNEI come from the germline V gene. The CDR3 is 14 residues long. CDR3 protein: CASSEGTVYNEQFF. CDR3 bases: TGTGCCAGCAGTGAAGGAACAGTCTACAATGAGCAGTTCTTC.